Below are 20 T cell receptor beta chains sequenced from a single sample in a study of shared clonotypes between healthy human individuals. Sequencing used immunoSEQ multiplex PCR; TCRdb keeps in-frame clones, though not all of them. The sample contains roughly 2,500,000 clones, 93% of which appear only once. The source material was naive CD4+ T cells from PBMCs. Subset defined: CD45RA+ positively selected. The receptor set was obtained from a young man in good health. Some clones in this sample may be carry-over from other donors' samples.

The chain recombines TRBV4-3 with TRBJ2-6, with no clear D. The V end lost 1 base, the J end lost 1 base, and 14 bases lay between the germline ends. The germline V gene has CDR1 LGHNA and CDR2 YSLEER. The CDR3 sequence is 18 residues long. The CDR3 region is CASSQAPLTLSGANVLTF. CDR3 sequence (DNA): TGCGCCAGCAGCCAAGCTCCGCTTACCTTGTCTGGGGCCAACGTCCTGACTTTC.

The chain joins TRBV7-3 to TRBJ1-4; 7 bases are a match to TRBD1. The CDR3 runs 14 residues. Germline trimming cut 7 bases from V and 6 bases from J; bases unmatched to any gene: 8. The V gene's germline CDR1 is SGHTA and CDR2 FQGTGA. CDR3 amino acids: CASTPGGGDEKLFF. DNA for the CDR3: TGTGCCAGCACCCCAGGGGGGGGAGATGAAAAACTGTTTTTT.

V is TRBV28 and J is TRBJ2-7; no clear D. CDR3 size: 12 residues. The V gene's germline CDR1 is MDHEN and CDR2 SYDVKM. V gave up 6 bases and J gave up 3 bases, with 9 bases separating them. The CDR3 DNA reads as TGTGCCAGCAGCATAGTCCGCTACGAGCAGTACTTC. It translates to CASSIVRYEQYF.

The rearrangement uses TRBV2 and TRBJ1-1, with D possibly being TRBD1 (6 bases). Germline loops: CDR1 SNHLY, CDR2 FYNNEI. Trimming stripped 5 bases from V and 3 bases from J, with 16 bases between. The CDR3 runs to 15 residues. The CDR3: CASSQKGGPYTEAFF. The CDR3 coding sequence is TGTGCCAGCAGTCAGAAGGGGGGCCCATACACTGAAGCTTTCTTT.

Notes on this clone: Additional DNA sequences in this sample encode the identical CDR3. This rearrangement joins TRBV27 to TRBJ2-5; D not certain. This CDR3 has 12 residues. Trimming removed 6 bases at V and 5 bases at J, with 10 bases between. Germline CDR1 and CDR2: MNHEY and SMNVEV (reference sequence). CDR3 sequence: CASSFRGETQYF. CDR3 coding DNA: TGTGCCAGCAGCTTCCGTGGGGAGACCCAGTACTTC.

The chain couples TRBV2 to TRBJ1-1; D might be TRBD1 (5 bases). Trimming shortened V by 11 bases and J by 4 bases, and 17 bases separated the two germline ends. Per germline, CDR1 SNHLY and CDR2 FYNNEI. CDR3 length: 13 amino acids. The CDR3 coding sequence is TGTGCCTCCTTCTATCCCGGGGGCACTGAAGCTTTCTTT. Amino acid sequence: CASFYPGGTEAFF.

The genes are TRBV9 and TRBJ1-1; weak D call: TRBD1 (5 bases). Germline lookup yields CDR1 SGDLS and CDR2 YYNGEE. V lost 5 bases and J 4 bases, leaving 15 bases between the germline ends. The CDR3 is made up of 14 amino acids. CDR3 coding DNA: TGTGCCAGCAGACGGTCCCCGGGGGGCACTGAAGCTTTCTTT. This gives the protein CASRRSPGGTEAFF.

The chain couples TRBV5-1 to TRBJ2-1; D is undetermined. This CDR3 contains 15 residues. Germline CDR1 SGHRS, CDR2 YFSETQ. Trimming took 0 bases from V and 5 from J, leaving 12 bases between them. CDR3 nucleotides: TGCGCCAGCAGCTTGGAGGGCTTCAGGAACAATGAGCAGTTCTTC. Translating gives CASSLEGFRNNEQFF.

Only a few counts were recorded for this clone. J is TRBJ1-1 and V is TRBV18; 7 nucleotides agree with TRBD1. Germline V gene sequence: CDR1 KGHSH, CDR2 LQKENI. There are 15 residues in the CDR3. Trimming cost V 3 bases and J 3 bases; bases outside gene matches: 7. CDR3 residues: CASSPQGGSDTEAFF. Written as DNA, the CDR3 is TGTGCCAGCTCACCCCAAGGGGGCAGCGACACTGAAGCTTTCTTT.

The J gene is TRBJ2-2, the V gene TRBV11-2; the D call may be TRBD1 or TRBD2 (5 bases each). V was clipped by 4 bases and J by 7 bases, with 19 bases between them. The CDR3 is 16 amino acids. Germline assignment: CDR1 SGHAT and CDR2 FQNNGV. CDR3 amino acids: CASSSVREGLDGELFF. The CDR3 DNA reads as TGTGCCAGCAGCTCAGTCCGTGAGGGGCTCGACGGGGAGCTGTTTTTT.

The rearrangement links TRBV2 to TRBJ2-7; D uncertain. CDR1 SNHLY and CDR2 FYNNEI come from the germline V gene. V was cut by 10 bases and J by 2 bases, with 12 bases left in between. This CDR3 spans 12 amino acids. DNA of the CDR3: TGTGCCACTTCCTTTAGCCCCTACGAGCAGTACTTC. This codes for CATSFSPYEQYF. The variable domain in full, with the rest retrieved from reference TRBV2 and TRBJ2-7, is EPEVTQTPSHQVTQMGQEVILRCVPISNHLYFYWYRQILGQKVEFLVSFYNNEISEKSEIFDDQFSVERPDGSNFTLKIRSTKLEDSAMYFCATSFSPYEQYFGPGTRLTVT.

The rearrangement uses TRBV30 and TRBJ1-3; tentative D call: TRBD1 (6 bases). CDR1 GTSNPN and CDR2 SVGIG come from the germline V gene (reference sequence). The germline V and J ends were trimmed by 2 bases and 4 bases, with 12 bases remaining between them. The CDR3 runs to 14 residues. The CDR3 spells CAWSRGADGNTIYF. The CDR3 DNA reads as TGTGCCTGGAGTCGGGGGGCAGACGGAAACACCATATATTTT.

This rearrangement joins TRBV7-2 to TRBJ1-2, with TRBD1 as a possible D gene (6 bases). Germline lookup yields CDR1 SGHTA and CDR2 FQGNSA. The CDR3 extends over 13 amino acids. The V and J ends lost 6 bases and 6 bases respectively, with 14 bases between them. CDR3 protein: CASRRQEGDGYTF. The CDR3 region has the DNA TGTGCCAGCAGGAGACAGGAGGGGGATGGCTACACCTTC.

This chain links TRBV19 with TRBJ2-5; 8 bases align to TRBD2. Germline CDR1 and CDR2: LNHDA and SQIVND (reference sequence). V lost 3 bases and J lost 5; bases outside the gene matches: 14. This CDR3 is 17 amino acids long. The CDR3 nucleotides are TGTGCCAGTAGTATGAAGGTTGTAGCGGGAATGGGGGAGACCCAGTACTTC. This sequence encodes CASSMKVVAGMGETQYF.

The gene calls are TRBV15 and TRBJ2-3, with unresolved D. The CDR3 has 14 amino acids. Germline CDR1 LNHNV, CDR2 YYDKDF (reference sequence). V gave up 1 base and J gave up 5 bases, with 10 bases separating them. CDR3 coding DNA: TGTGCCACCAGCAGAGGACTGACGGGAGATACGCAGTATTTT. Translated, it gives CATSRGLTGDTQYF.

J is TRBJ2-1 and V is TRBV5-1; 8 nucleotides match TRBD2. V lost 3 bases and J lost 1; bases outside the gene matches: 6. The germline CDR1 and CDR2 sequences are SGHRS and YFSETQ. This CDR3 is built from 16 residues. This CDR3 reads CASSSGGGLSYNEQFF. The CDR3 DNA is TGCGCCAGCAGCTCGGGCGGGGGGCTATCCTACAATGAGCAGTTCTTC.

This rearrangement joins TRBV12-5 to TRBJ2-1; D unclear. Germline V gene lookup returns CDR1 LGHNT and CDR2 FRNRAP. There are 15 residues in the CDR3. V lost 5 bases to trimming and J lost 8 bases, with 19 bases between them. The CDR3 loop reads CASGSEGRAVHEQFF. The CDR3 DNA reads TGTGCTAGTGGTAGTGAAGGACGGGCAGTCCATGAGCAGTTCTTC.

V is TRBV5-1 and J is TRBJ1-2, with D possibly being TRBD1 (5 bases). Germline CDR1 and CDR2: SGHRS and YFSETQ. The CDR3 extends over 16 amino acids. V gave up 0 bases and J gave up 10 bases, with 22 bases separating them. CDR3 sequence reads: CASSLGGTYSPWDYTF. CDR3 bases: TGCGCCAGCAGCTTGGGGGGGACTTACTCCCCATGGGACTACACCTTC.

V usage is TRBV18 and J usage is TRBJ2-3, with 8 bases aligning to TRBD1. V dropped 3 bases and J dropped 4; count of bases not matched to a gene: 6. CDR1 is KGHSH, CDR2 LQKENI, per germline. CDR3 length: 15 amino acids. The CDR3, as DNA: TGTGCCAGCTCACCGTTCTCACAGGGGGCAGATACGCAGTATTTT. This gives the protein CASSPFSQGADTQYF.

A word on this clone: This sample also contains other DNA sequences that code for the same CDR3. The chain recombines TRBV5-1 with TRBJ2-1; no clear D gene. Deletions cut 0 bases from V and 10 bases from J, with 5 bases between. CDR3 size: 11 residues. Per germline, CDR1 SGHRS and CDR2 YFSETQ. Here the CDR3 reads CASSLEGEQFF. Here the CDR3 DNA reads TGCGCCAGCAGCTTGGAGGGCGAGCAGTTCTTC.